Given below is one TCR beta chain in context. V lost 0 bases and J lost 5; bases outside the gene matches: 7. The CDR3 sequence is 16 residues long. CDR1 and CDR2 (germline): LNHDA, SQIVND (reference sequence). The sample comes from a study of OX40 agonist ivuxolimab in advanced cancers. Overall study context: Administration of intravenous ivuxolimab to patients occurred every 2 weeks at 0.01 to 10 mg/kg. Age averaged approximately 60 years (range roughly 23 to 79), and just over 80% were male. Partial responses were observed in three patients, of whom one had hepatocellular carcinoma and two had cutaneous melanoma.

Libraries were prepared by immunoSEQ multiplex PCR; TCRdb keeps only in-frame clonotypes and omits some of them. The data show 98,000 or so clones, 75% to 90% seen once. The V and J genes are TRBV19 and TRBJ2-1; TRBD1 aligns across 7 bases. The material was CD4+ or CD8+ T cells sorted from blood, obtained in a trial of the OX40 agonist ivuxolimab. This clonotype originated in an adult with an advanced solid tumor such as melanoma, head and neck, liver or kidney cancer. CDR3 nucleotide sequence: TGTGCCAGTAGTATAGACCGACAGGGTCGGCACAATGAGCAGTTCTTC. This encodes CASSIDRQGRHNEQFF.